This record looks at one T cell receptor beta chain sequence and its context. As handled by the study authors: Cell counts per sample came from amplifying reference gene primers. The assay was immunoSEQ multiplex PCR, and TCRdb's table has in-frame clones only and misses some. V and J calls and clone size come straight from that table; D and trimming were deduced from the DNA. Counted here are approximately 100,000 clones, about 92% occurring once; the ten biggest clones make up 5% to 6%. The data were taken from a study of blood T cell repertoires in COVID-19. Study-wide context: Samples taken during acute and convalescent COVID-19 were collected in the United States, Italy and Spain. The analysed material was cDNA or gDNA that came from T cells, B-cell-depleted T cells, or PBMCs.

Germline CDR1 and CDR2: KGHSH and LQKENI. Trimming pared 3 bases from V and 6 bases from J, leaving 27 bases between. CDR3 length: 18 amino acids. Sequenced input: peripheral blood. V gene TRBV18 combines with J gene TRBJ2-7; TRBD1 is a possible D gene (5 bases). The sequence was collected from a man in his forties or fifties with active COVID-19. CDR3 sequence (DNA): TGTGCCAGCTCACCGAGACAGCCTTCAAATTTAGAGTTGCCCGAGCAGTACTTC. Protein product: CASSPRQPSNLELPEQYF.